The rows below give T cell receptor beta chains drawn from one sample of a study of blood T cells in healthy people across ages. TCRdb passed the 5' RACE reads through MiXCR, listing each CDR3 protein once. The sample records roughly 1,800,000 distinct CDR3 sequences, roughly 52% being singletons. Sequencing was done on a sample of blood. The receptors stem from a woman aged 35 to 49 in good health. Each CDR3 is given with its conserved first and last residue. D genes are given only for firm matches. Clone size is not always given. Where it is, it says once, few, many or a class for expanded clones.

size | D | J | V | CDR3 | DNA
NA | NA | TRBJ1-2 | TRBV9 | CASSRGMGYTF | TGTGCCAGCTCTCGCGGAATGGGCTACACCTTC
NA | NA | TRBJ1-2 | TRBV7-9 | CASSLNSLNYGYTF | TGTGCCAGCAGCTTAAACTCACTGAACTATGGCTACACCTTC
NA | NA | TRBJ1-2 | TRBV20-1 | CSASKGLNYGYTF | TGCAGTGCTAGTAAGGGACTGAACTATGGCTACACCTTC
NA | NA | TRBJ1-2 | TRBV7-2 | CASSLVSGPGYTF | TGTGCCAGCAGCTTAGTATCGGGGCCTGGCTACACCTTC
NA | NA | TRBJ2-1 | TRBV27 | CASSLSPGFLYNEQFF | TGTGCCAGCAGTTTATCGCCGGGGTTTCTCTACAATGAGCAGTTCTTC
few | TRBD2 | TRBJ2-3 | TRBV4-3 | CASSQAGGGREKYTQYF | TGCGCCAGCAGCCAAGCGGGGGGGGGACGGGAGAAGTATACGCAGTATTTT
once | TRBD2 | TRBJ2-5 | TRBV28 | CASSAQVPRGEQYF | TGTGCCAGCAGTGCACAGGTTCCGCGGGGGGAGCAGTACTTC
NA | TRBD2 | TRBJ2-1 | TRBV20-1 | CSARALAGGTYNEQFF | TGCAGTGCTAGAGCGCTAGCGGGGGGGACCTACAATGAGCAGTTCTTC
NA | TRBD2 | TRBJ2-1 | TRBV4-3 | CASSRKTSGGTGEQFF | TGCGCCAGCAGCCGAAAGACTAGCGGGGGGACGGGTGAGCAGTTCTTC
NA | NA | TRBJ1-6 | TRBV9 | CASSAASGPTGPLHF | TGTGCCAGCAGCGCCGCGTCGGGGCCCACGGGACCCCTCCACTTT
few | TRBD1 | TRBJ2-7 | TRBV7-9 | CASSSRGGTGRDEQYF | TGTGCCAGCAGCTCTCGAGGTGGGACAGGGAGGGACGAGCAGTACTTC
NA | NA | TRBJ2-1 | TRBV5-6 | CASSSLSQVLSYNEQFF | TGTGCCAGCAGCTCCTTGTCACAGGTTCTCTCCTACAATGAGCAGTTCTTC
NA | TRBD1 | TRBJ1-2 | TRBV29-1 | CSVFESTGRGYTF | TGCAGCGTTTTTGAGTCGACAGGGCGCGGCTACACCTTC
NA | NA | TRBJ2-5 | TRBV5-1 | CASSTGGGVETQYF | TGCGCCAGCAGCACAGGAGGGGGGGTAGAGACCCAGTACTTC
NA | TRBD1 | TRBJ2-5 | TRBV20-1 | CSAADRAQETQYF | TGCAGTGCCGCGGACAGGGCCCAAGAGACCCAGTACTTC
NA | TRBD2 | TRBJ2-1 | TRBV3-1 | CASSQEGGLAWGRGDNEQFF | TGTGCCAGCAGCCAAGAGGGAGGGCTAGCGTGGGGTAGAGGCGACAATGAGCAGTTCTTC
few | TRBD1 | TRBJ2-1 | TRBV7-9 | CASSPRQGGEQFF | TGTGCCAGCAGCCCTCGACAGGGTGGTGAGCAGTTCTTC
NA | TRBD1 | TRBJ1-2 | TRBV5-1 | CASSVVRQGDGYTF | TGCGCCAGCAGCGTGGTCCGACAGGGAGATGGCTACACCTTC
few | NA | TRBJ2-6 | TRBV7-9 | CASSLGRTGANVLTF | TGTGCCAGCAGCTTAGGTCGGACCGGGGCCAACGTCCTGACTTTC
NA | TRBD1 | TRBJ2-1 | TRBV29-1 | CSVNLGQVQFF | TGCAGCGTCAACTTGGGACAGGTGCAGTTCTTC
many | TRBD2 | TRBJ2-7 | TRBV7-9 | CASSQTLAGYEQYF | TGTGCCAGCAGCCAGACTCTAGCGGGGTACGAGCAGTACTTC
NA | NA | TRBJ2-5 | TRBV10-1 | CASSESTGHPIQETQYF | TGCGCCAGCAGTGAGTCAACAGGGCACCCGATACAAGAGACCCAGTACTTC
many | NA | TRBJ2-5 | TRBV7-2 | CASARGGQETQYF | TGTGCCAGCGCTAGGGGCGGGCAAGAGACCCAGTACTTC
NA | NA | TRBJ2-3 | TRBV4-2 | CASSPSVITDTQYF | TGTGCCAGCAGCCCTTCGGTTATCACAGATACGCAGTATTTT
NA | NA | TRBJ1-6 | TRBV14 | CASSQRPEGDSPLHF | TGTGCCAGCAGCCAAAGACCCGAGGGAGATTCACCCCTCCACTTT